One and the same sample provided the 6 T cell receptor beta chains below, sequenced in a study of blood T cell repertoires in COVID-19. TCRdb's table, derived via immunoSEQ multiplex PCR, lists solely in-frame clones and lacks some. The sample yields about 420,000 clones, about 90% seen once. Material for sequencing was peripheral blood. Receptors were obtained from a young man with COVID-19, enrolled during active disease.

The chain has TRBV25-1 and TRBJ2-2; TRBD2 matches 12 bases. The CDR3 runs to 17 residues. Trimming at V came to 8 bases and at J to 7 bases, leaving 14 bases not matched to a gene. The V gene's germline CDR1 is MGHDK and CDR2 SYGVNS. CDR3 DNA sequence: TGTGCCAGCTCAGACCCGGGACTAGCGGGTGGAAGCGGGGAGCTGTTTTTT. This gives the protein CASSDPGLAGGSGELFF.

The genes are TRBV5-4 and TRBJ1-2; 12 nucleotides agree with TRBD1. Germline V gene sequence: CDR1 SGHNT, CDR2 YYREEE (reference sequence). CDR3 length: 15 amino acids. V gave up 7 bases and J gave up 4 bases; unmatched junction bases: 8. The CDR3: CASRPGQGAVYGYTF. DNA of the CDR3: TGTGCCAGCCGGCCGGGACAGGGGGCGGTCTATGGCTACACCTTC.

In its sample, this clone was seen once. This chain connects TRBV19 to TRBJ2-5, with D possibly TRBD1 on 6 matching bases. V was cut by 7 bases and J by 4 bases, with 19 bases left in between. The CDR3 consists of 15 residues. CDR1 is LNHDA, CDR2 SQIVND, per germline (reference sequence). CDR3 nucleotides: TGTGCCAGTACCCCTGGGACAACCAAATCAGAGACCCAGTACTTC. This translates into CASTPGTTKSETQYF.

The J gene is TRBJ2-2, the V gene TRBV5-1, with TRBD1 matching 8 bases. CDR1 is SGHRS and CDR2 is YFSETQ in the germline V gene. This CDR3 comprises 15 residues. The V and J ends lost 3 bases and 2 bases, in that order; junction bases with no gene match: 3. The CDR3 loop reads CASSYDRGNTGELFF. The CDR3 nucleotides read TGCGCCAGCAGCTACGACAGGGGTAACACCGGGGAGCTGTTTTTT.

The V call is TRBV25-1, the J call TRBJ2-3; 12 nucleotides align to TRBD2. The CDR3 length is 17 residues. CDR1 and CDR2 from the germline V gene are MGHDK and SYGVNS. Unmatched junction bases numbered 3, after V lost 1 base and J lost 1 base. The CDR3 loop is CASSEFGLAGRTDTQYF. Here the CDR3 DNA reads TGTGCCAGCAGTGAATTTGGACTAGCGGGACGCACAGATACGCAGTATTTT.

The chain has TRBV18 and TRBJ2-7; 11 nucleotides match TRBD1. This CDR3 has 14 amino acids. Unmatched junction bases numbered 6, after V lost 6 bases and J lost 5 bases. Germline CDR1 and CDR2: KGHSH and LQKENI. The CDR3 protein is CASSHGQGADEQYF. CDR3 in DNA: TGTGCCAGCTCGCACGGACAGGGGGCAGACGAGCAGTACTTC.